This is a list of T cell receptor beta chains from one sample in a study of T-cell reconstitution after alpha-beta-depleted transplantation in children. TCRdb re-called the PCR reads with MiXCR, one entry per CDR3 protein. The sample carries approximately 200,000 distinct CDR3 sequences, about 14% recorded once. The source was PBMCs from the stem cell graft donor, collected from the stem cell graft. The receptors here all came from a human donor who donated a stem cell graft to a child with acute lymphoblastic leukemia. Both conserved end residues are part of each CDR3. The order of the fields is J gene, V gene, clone size, D gene, CDR3 DNA, CDR3 protein. A D gene is named only where the DNA matches it firmly. Some rows mark clone size as missing; the rest say once, few, many or name a class of expanded clone.

TRBJ2-3 TRBV5-1 many TRBD2 TGCGCCAGCAGCTTGGAGCCTTTTGGCGGGAGGGCCTCAGATACGCAGTATTTT CASSLEPFGGRASDTQYF
TRBJ2-3 TRBV12-3/TRBV12-4 few TRBD2 TGTGCCTGCATAGCGGGAGTAGGCACAGATACGCAGTATTTT CACIAGVGTDTQYF
TRBJ1-4 TRBV20-1 many NA TGCAGTGCTAGAGATTACAGGCAGGAAGAAAAACTGTTTTTT CSARDYRQEEKLFF
TRBJ2-5 TRBV12-3/TRBV12-4 many TRBD2 TGTGCCAGCACCCGTGGAACTAGCGGGCTCCAAGAGACCCAGTACTTC CASTRGTSGLQETQYF
TRBJ2-1 TRBV12-3/TRBV12-4 many TRBD1 TGTGCCAGCAGTCCCCTGGGGACAGTGCTCAATAATGAGCAGTTCTTC CASSPLGTVLNNEQFF
TRBJ1-1 TRBV19 NA TRBD1 TGTGCCAGCCGAAGGGGGCGGACTGAAGCTTTCTTT CASRRGRTEAFF
TRBJ2-7 TRBV10-3 few NA TGTGCCACACAGGGCTTGCAAGGCGACGAGCAGTACTTC CATQGLQGDEQYF
TRBJ2-3 TRBV29-1 many TRBD1 TGCAGCGTTGGGGACAGGGGGTCCACAGATACGCAGTATTTT CSVGDRGSTDTQYF
TRBJ1-1 TRBV5-1 few TRBD1 TGCGCCAGCAGTCTGAAGACAGGGGGCATCACTGAAGCTTTCTTT CASSLKTGGITEAFF
TRBJ1-2 TRBV3-1 NA TRBD1 TGTGCCAGCAGCTTCGGGACAGGGGGCATCTATGGCTACACCTTC CASSFGTGGIYGYTF
TRBJ2-1 TRBV5-1 many TRBD1 TGCGCCAGCAGCCCAACAGGGGCTGAGCAGTTCTTC CASSPTGAEQFF
TRBJ1-5 TRBV27 many NA TGTGCCAGCAGTTTACGTTACAGGGGCAATCAGCCCCAGCATTTT CASSLRYRGNQPQHF
TRBJ1-6 TRBV7-8 many TRBD1 TGTGCCAGCAGCTCCGGGACAGGACCAGTTTCACCCCTCCACTTT CASSSGTGPVSPLHF
TRBJ1-4 TRBV7-9 many NA TGTGCCAGCAGCTCCGGAGACGTCGGAGAAAAACTGTTTTTT CASSSGDVGEKLFF
TRBJ2-2 TRBV12-3/TRBV12-4 NA TRBD1 TGTGCCAGCAGTTTACGGCAGGGGGTTACCGGGGAGCTGTTTTTT CASSLRQGVTGELFF
TRBJ1-1 TRBV29-1 many NA TGCAGCGTTCCCACGGCCACGAACACTGAAGCTTTCTTT CSVPTATNTEAFF
TRBJ1-1 TRBV6-5 many NA TGTGCCAGCAGTCGTCAGGCGCAGGGGAGGTTAATTGAAGCTTTCTTT CASSRQAQGRLIEAFF
TRBJ2-3 TRBV24-1 many NA TGTGCCACCAGTGTCTCGGGTACGCAGTATTTT CATSVSGTQYF
TRBJ2-1 TRBV7-8 many NA TGTGCCAGCAGCTTGGCGAGAGTGGGAGGTGAGCAGTTCTTC CASSLARVGGEQFF
TRBJ1-3 TRBV5-1 many NA TGCGCCAGCAGCCCGGCCCAATTCTCTGGAAACACCATATATTTT CASSPAQFSGNTIYF
TRBJ1-1 TRBV29-1 many NA TGCAGCGTTGGTTCTAGGGGAGGCGCTTTCTTT CSVGSRGGAFF
TRBJ2-7 TRBV5-5 NA NA TGTGCCAGCAGTTGGGACGGTGACTACGAGCAGTACTTC CASSWDGDYEQYF
TRBJ2-1 TRBV6-2/TRBV6-3 many TRBD1 TGTGCCAGAGCGTTCCGGGACAGACAATACAATGAGCAGTTCTTC CARAFRDRQYNEQFF
TRBJ2-7 TRBV20-1 many NA TGCAGTGCTTCCCGGACGGACTACGAGCAGTACTTC CSASRTDYEQYF
TRBJ2-1 TRBV20-1 few TRBD2 TGCAGTGCTCACTCTCTAGCGGGAGGCTACAATGAGCAGTTCTTC CSAHSLAGGYNEQFF
TRBJ1-1 TRBV7-9 many TRBD1 TGTGCCAGCAGCATCTCCGACAGGGAGGTTTTCTTT CASSISDREVFF
TRBJ2-7 TRBV12-3/TRBV12-4 many NA TGTGCCAGCAGTTGGGGCACCCTTGAGCAGTACTTC CASSWGTLEQYF
TRBJ2-1 TRBV6-1 few TRBD2 TGTGCCAGACCCCTTAGCGGGATTAGCTCCTACAATGAGCAGTTCTTC CARPLSGISSYNEQFF